The T cell receptor beta chain under discussion was sequenced for a study of CD8 T cells in ankylosing spondylitis. Study results and limitations: Matched ankylosing spondylitis synovial fluid reportedly showed significant enrichment of disease-linked clones. A TCR beta motif made of fewer than ten highly homologous variants seemed typical of ankylosing spondylitis blood.

V was trimmed by 0 bases and J by 7 bases, leaving 13 bases between them. CDR3 length equals 14 residues. In germline, CDR1 is SGHDN, CDR2 FVKESK. This clonotype was seen only a few times. Its antigen is as yet unknown. Quantitative molecular-barcoded 5'-RACE generated the TCR beta libraries. MiXCR, applied by TCRdb to the 5' RACE reads, yields one record per CDR3 protein. Of approximately 550,000 distinct CDR3 sequences listed, approximately 12% are singletons. The chain combines TRBV14 with TRBJ2-7; no reliable D call. This TCR was recovered from a male donor with ankylosing spondylitis. Sample: blood, either unsorted or a sorted T cell fraction (not recorded which). The DNA of the CDR3 is TGTGCCAGCAGCCAAGATCGGTGCGTATCTGAGCAGTACGTC. This translates into CASSQDRCVSEQYV.